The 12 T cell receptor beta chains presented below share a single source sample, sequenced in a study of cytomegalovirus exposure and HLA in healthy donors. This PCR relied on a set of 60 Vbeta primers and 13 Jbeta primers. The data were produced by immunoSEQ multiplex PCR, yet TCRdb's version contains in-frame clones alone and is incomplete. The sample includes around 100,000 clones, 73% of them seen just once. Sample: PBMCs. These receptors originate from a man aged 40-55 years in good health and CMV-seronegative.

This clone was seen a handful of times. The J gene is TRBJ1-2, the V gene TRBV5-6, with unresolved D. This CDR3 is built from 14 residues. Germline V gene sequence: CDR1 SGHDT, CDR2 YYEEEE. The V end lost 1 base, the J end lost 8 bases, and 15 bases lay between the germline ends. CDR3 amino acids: CASSLTREARGYTF. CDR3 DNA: TGTGCCAGCAGCTTGACCCGAGAGGCAAGAGGCTACACCTTC.

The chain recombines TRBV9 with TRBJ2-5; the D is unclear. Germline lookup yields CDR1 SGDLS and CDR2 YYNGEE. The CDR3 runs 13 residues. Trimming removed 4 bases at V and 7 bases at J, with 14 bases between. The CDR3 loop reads CASSPGISGTQYF. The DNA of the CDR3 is TGTGCCAGCAGCCCGGGTATCTCTGGGACCCAGTACTTC.

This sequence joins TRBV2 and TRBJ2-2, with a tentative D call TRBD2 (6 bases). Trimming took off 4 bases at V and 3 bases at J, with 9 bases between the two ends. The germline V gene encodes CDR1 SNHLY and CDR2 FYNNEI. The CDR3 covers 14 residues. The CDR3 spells CASSGGEYTGELFF. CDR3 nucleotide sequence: TGTGCCAGCAGTGGGGGGGAGTACACCGGGGAGCTGTTTTTT.

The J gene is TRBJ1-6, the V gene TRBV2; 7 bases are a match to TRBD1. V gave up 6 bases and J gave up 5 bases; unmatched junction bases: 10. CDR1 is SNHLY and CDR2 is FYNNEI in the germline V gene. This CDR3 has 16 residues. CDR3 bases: TGTGCCAGCAGCAGGGATGGGACAGTGAATAATTCACCCCTCCACTTT. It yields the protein CASSRDGTVNNSPLHF.

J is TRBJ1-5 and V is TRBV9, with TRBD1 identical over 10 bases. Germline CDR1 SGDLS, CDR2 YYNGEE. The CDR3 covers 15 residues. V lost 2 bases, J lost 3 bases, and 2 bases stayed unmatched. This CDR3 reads CASSVGQGDNQPQHF. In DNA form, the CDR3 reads TGTGCCAGCAGCGTCGGACAGGGGGACAATCAGCCCCAGCATTTT.

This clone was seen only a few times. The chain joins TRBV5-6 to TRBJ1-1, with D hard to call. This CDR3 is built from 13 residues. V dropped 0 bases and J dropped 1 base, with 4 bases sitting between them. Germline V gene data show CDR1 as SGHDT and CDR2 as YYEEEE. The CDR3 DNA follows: TGTGCCAGCAGCTTGGCCTCGAACACTGAAGCTTTCTTT. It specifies CASSLASNTEAFF.

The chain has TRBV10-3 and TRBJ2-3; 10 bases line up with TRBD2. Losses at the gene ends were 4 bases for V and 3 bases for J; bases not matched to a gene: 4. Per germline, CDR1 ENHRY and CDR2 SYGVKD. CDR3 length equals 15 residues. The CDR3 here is CAISVLAGETDTQYF. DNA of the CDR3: TGTGCCATCAGTGTCCTAGCGGGGGAAACAGATACGCAGTATTTT.

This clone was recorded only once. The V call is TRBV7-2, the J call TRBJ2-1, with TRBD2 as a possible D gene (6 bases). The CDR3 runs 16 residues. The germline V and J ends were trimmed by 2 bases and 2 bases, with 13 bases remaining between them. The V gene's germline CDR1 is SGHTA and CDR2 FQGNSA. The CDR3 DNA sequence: TGTGCCAGCAGCTTACACGCGGGGAGAGCCTACAATGAGCAGTTCTTC. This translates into CASSLHAGRAYNEQFF.

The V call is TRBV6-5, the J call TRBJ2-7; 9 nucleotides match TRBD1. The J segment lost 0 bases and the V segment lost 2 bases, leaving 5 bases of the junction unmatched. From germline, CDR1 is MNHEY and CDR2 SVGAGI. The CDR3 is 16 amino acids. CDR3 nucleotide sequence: TGTGCCAGCAGTTACGCCGGGACAGGGAGCTCCTACGAGCAGTACTTC. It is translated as CASSYAGTGSSYEQYF.

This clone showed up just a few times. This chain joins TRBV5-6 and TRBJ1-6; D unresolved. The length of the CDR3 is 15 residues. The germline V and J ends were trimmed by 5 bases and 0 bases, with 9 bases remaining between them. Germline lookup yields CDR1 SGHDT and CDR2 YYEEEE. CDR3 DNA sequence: TGTGCCAGCAGTTACAGTACCTCCTATAATTCACCCCTCCACTTT. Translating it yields CASSYSTSYNSPLHF.

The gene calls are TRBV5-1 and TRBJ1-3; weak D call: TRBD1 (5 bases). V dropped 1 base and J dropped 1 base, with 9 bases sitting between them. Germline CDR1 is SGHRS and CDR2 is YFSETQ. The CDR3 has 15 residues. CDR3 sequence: CASSLSGTSGNTIYF. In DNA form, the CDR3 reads TGCGCCAGCAGCTTGAGTGGGACTTCTGGAAACACCATATATTTT.

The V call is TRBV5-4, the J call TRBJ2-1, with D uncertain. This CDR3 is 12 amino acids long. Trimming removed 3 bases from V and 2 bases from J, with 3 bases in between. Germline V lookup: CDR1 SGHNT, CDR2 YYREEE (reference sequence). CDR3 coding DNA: TGTGCCAGCAGCTCCACCTACAATGAGCAGTTCTTC. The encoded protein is CASSSTYNEQFF.